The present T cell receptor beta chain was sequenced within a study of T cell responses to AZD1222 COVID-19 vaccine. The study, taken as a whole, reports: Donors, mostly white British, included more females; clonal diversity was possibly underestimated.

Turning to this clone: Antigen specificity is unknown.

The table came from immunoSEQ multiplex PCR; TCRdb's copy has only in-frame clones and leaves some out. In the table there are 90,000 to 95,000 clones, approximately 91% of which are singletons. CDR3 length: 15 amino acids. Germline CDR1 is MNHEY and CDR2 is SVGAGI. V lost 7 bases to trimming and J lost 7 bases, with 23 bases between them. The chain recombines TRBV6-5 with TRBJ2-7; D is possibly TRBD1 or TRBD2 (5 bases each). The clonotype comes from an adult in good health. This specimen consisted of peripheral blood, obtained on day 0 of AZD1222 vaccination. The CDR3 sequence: CASNAYATDTREQYF. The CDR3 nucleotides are TGTGCCAGCAACGCCTACGCGACAGATACTAGGGAGCAGTACTTC.